This passage covers 10 T cell receptor beta chains from one sample sequenced in a study of cytomegalovirus exposure and HLA in healthy donors. Measured with immunoSEQ multiplex PCR; TCRdb has only the in-frame clones, and not every one. The sample has about 160,000 clones; roughly 91% are singletons. Sequencing was done on a sample of PBMCs. These receptors were obtained from a woman in her late teens or twenties in good health and CMV-seropositive.

The V and J genes are TRBV11-2 and TRBJ2-1; 8 bases are a match to TRBD2. V shed 1 base and J 9 bases; nucleotides not matched to a gene: 11. Germline CDR1 SGHAT, CDR2 FQNNGV. The CDR3 extends over 16 amino acids. CDR3 protein: CASSLAGTSLEGEQFF. The CDR3 DNA is TGTGCCAGCAGCTTAGCCGGGACTAGTCTAGAGGGTGAGCAGTTCTTC.

The rearrangement uses TRBV7-2 and TRBJ2-4; D possibly corresponds to TRBD1 (6 bases). The V gene's germline CDR1 is SGHTA and CDR2 FQGNSA. The CDR3 runs 17 residues. V lost 8 bases, J lost 0 bases, and 20 bases lay in between. CDR3 protein: CASGHERGSLAKNIQYF. The CDR3 DNA follows: TGTGCCAGCGGTCACGAGAGGGGGTCCTTAGCCAAAAACATTCAGTACTTC.

V gene TRBV27 combines with J gene TRBJ1-2; TRBD1 is a possible D gene (5 bases). The CDR3 totals 15 residues. The V end was cut by 8 bases, the J end by 4 bases, with 20 bases between. CDR1 is MNHEY and CDR2 is SMNVEV in the germline V gene (reference sequence). The CDR3 protein is CASQQARGLFYGYTF. DNA of the CDR3: TGTGCCAGCCAACAGGCCCGAGGTTTATTCTATGGCTACACCTTC.

V is TRBV5-1 and J is TRBJ2-7; D unclear. The CDR3 is 11 amino acids. In germline, CDR1 is SGHRS, CDR2 YFSETQ. Trimming removed 8 bases at V and 3 bases at J, with 9 bases between. CDR3 nucleotides: TGCGCCAGTCGCGCGGACTACGAGCAGTACTTC. Amino acids: CASRADYEQYF.

The chain uses TRBV6-6 and TRBJ2-2; unclear D gene. Looked up from germline, CDR1 is MNHNY and CDR2 is SVGAGI (reference sequence). Trimming took off 7 bases at V and 0 bases at J, with 6 bases between the two ends. The CDR3 totals 13 residues. CDR3 sequence reads: CASKTSNTGELFF. The CDR3 DNA reads TGTGCCAGCAAGACTTCGAACACCGGGGAGCTGTTTTTT.

The chain couples TRBV27 to TRBJ1-2, with 7 positions matching TRBD1. CDR1 and CDR2 (germline): MNHEY, SMNVEV (reference sequence). The V gene end was trimmed by 8 bases and the J gene end by 5 bases; junction bases not matched to a gene: 8. The CDR3 has 13 amino acids. CDR3: CASSEGAGYGYTF. The CDR3 region has the DNA TGTGCCAGCTCGGAGGGGGCAGGTTATGGCTACACCTTC.

The CDR3 here is CASSFTSGITDTQYF. CDR3 coding DNA: TGTGCCAGCAGTTTTACCAGCGGGATAACAGATACGCAGTATTTT. The chain links TRBV6-5 to TRBJ2-3; 7 nucleotides align to TRBD2. Germline assignment: CDR1 MNHEY and CDR2 SVGAGI. With V trimmed by 4 bases and J by 3 bases, 7 bases remained unmatched. This CDR3 spans 15 amino acids.

This rearrangement joins TRBV21-1 to TRBJ2-2; the DNA was not used to check the table's D call, TRBD2. TRBV21-1 is annotated as a pseudogene. CDR3 length: 18 amino acids. The DNA of the CDR3 is TGTGCCAGCAGCCCCCCGAAGGGGCTAGCGGCGAACACCGGGGAGCTGTTTTTT. Translated, it gives CASSPPKGLAANTGELFF.

This CDR3 is CASRVRANTEAFF. The CDR3, as DNA: TGTGCCAGCCGAGTCCGAGCGAACACTGAAGCTTTCTTT. The V call is TRBV6-5, the J call TRBJ1-1; D is undetermined. The ends were cut back, 8 bases at V and 1 base at J, with 11 bases in the middle. This CDR3 comprises 13 residues. Per germline, CDR1 MNHEY and CDR2 SVGAGI.

The chain recombines TRBV30 with TRBJ1-2; 7 nucleotides line up with TRBD1. This CDR3 spans 15 amino acids. With 1 base clipped from V and 4 bases from J, the junction kept 9 bases outside the gene matches. The germline gives CDR1 GTSNPN, CDR2 SVGIG (reference sequence). The CDR3 here is CAWSEKSGTVYGYTF. The CDR3 DNA reads as TGTGCCTGGAGTGAAAAAAGTGGGACAGTCTATGGCTACACCTTC.